Below, 21 T cell receptor beta chains from the same sample are listed, as sequenced in a study of T cells in Graves' hyperthyroidism and ophthalmopathy. Amplified regions were TCR beta CDR3 sequences from RNA transcripts. A set of HTBI primers served as the primers for a first-round RT-PCR of the TCR CDR3. TCRdb reanalysed the multiplex PCR reads using MiXCR and keeps one entry per CDR3 protein. In the table there are around 350,000 distinct CDR3 sequences, about a sixth of which are singletons. Input material: blood. Every receptor here comes from a woman in her thirties with Graves' hyperthyroidism that later progressed to Graves' ophthalmopathy.

The table lists this clonotype with many counts. The genes are TRBV28 and TRBJ1-1; D unclear. There are 13 residues in the CDR3. Germline lookup yields CDR1 MDHEN and CDR2 SYDVKM. V lost 10 bases to trimming and J lost 3 bases, with 15 bases between them. CDR3: CANQGRGHTEAFF. The CDR3 DNA reads TGTGCCAACCAAGGTAGAGGGCACACTGAAGCTTTCTTT.

At least ten counts were recorded for this clonotype. This chain connects TRBV28 to TRBJ2-1; TRBD2 matches 9 bases. V lost 4 bases, J lost 0 bases, and 7 bases stayed unmatched. The CDR3 is made up of 17 amino acids. CDR1 MDHEN and CDR2 SYDVKM come from the germline V gene. CDR3 protein: CASSSLAGALSYNEQFF. Here the CDR3 DNA reads TGTGCCAGCAGTTCATTAGCGGGGGCCCTCTCCTACAATGAGCAGTTCTTC.

This clonotype turned up a few times. The J gene is TRBJ1-1, the V gene TRBV27; 8 nucleotides line up with TRBD1. This CDR3 has 13 residues. V lost 3 bases to trimming and J lost 11 bases; unmatched junction nucleotides: 8. The germline V gene has CDR1 MNHEY and CDR2 SMNVEV (reference sequence). CDR3: CASSLARGPLAFF. The CDR3 nucleotides read TGTGCCAGCAGTTTGGCCAGGGGGCCTTTGGCTTTCTTT.

The table lists this clonotype with many counts. The gene calls are TRBV10-3 and TRBJ1-2; a weak D match, TRBD1 (6 bases). This CDR3 is 17 amino acids long. V lost 0 bases and J 6 bases, leaving 20 bases between the germline ends. Germline values: CDR1 ENHRY, CDR2 SYGVKD. CDR3 sequence reads: CAISESRGLVGTHGYTF. The CDR3 DNA sequence: TGTGCCATCAGTGAGTCGAGGGGCCTGGTAGGGACACATGGCTACACCTTC.

This clonotype appeared many times. This chain links TRBV3-1 with TRBJ2-2, with a weak D call TRBD1 (6 bases). V shed 3 bases and J shed 6 bases, with 14 bases lying between them. Germline values: CDR1 LGHDT, CDR2 YNNKEL (reference sequence). The CDR3 spans 15 residues. CDR3 residues: CASSHATGWAGELFF. CDR3 nucleotides: TGTGCCAGCAGCCATGCTACAGGGTGGGCCGGGGAGCTGTTTTTT.

The V and J genes are TRBV5-6 and TRBJ2-2; D possibly uses TRBD1 or TRBD2 (6 bases each). In germline, CDR1 is SGHDT, CDR2 YYEEEE. Between the trimmed V and J ends, which lost 0 bases and 0 bases, there was a span of 9 bases. This CDR3 is 16 amino acids long. CDR3 region: CASSLDGGANTGELFF. In DNA, the CDR3 is TGTGCCAGCAGCTTGGACGGGGGCGCGAACACCGGGGAGCTGTTTTTT. Full variable domain (remainder filled in from reference TRBV5-6 and TRBJ2-2): DAGVTQSPTHLIKTRGQQVTLRCSPKSGHDTVSWYQQALGQGPQFIFQYYEEEERQRGNFPDRFSGHQFPNYSSELNVNALLLGDSALYLCASSLDGGANTGELFFGEGSRLTVL.

This clonotype was seen repeatedly, ten times or more. The CDR3 region is CATSASHSGGTDTQYF. CDR3 DNA sequence: TGTGCCACCAGCGCATCTCATAGCGGGGGAACAGATACGCAGTATTTT. This chain uses TRBV15 with TRBJ2-3, with 9 bases fitting TRBD2. Germline CDR1 reads LNHNV; CDR2 reads YYDKDF (reference sequence). This CDR3 spans 16 amino acids. J lost 3 bases, V lost 5 bases, and 9 bases had no gene match.

This clonotype was seen many times. The chain joins TRBV10-2 to TRBJ2-3, with TRBD2 matching over 10 bases. V trimming: 9 bases; J trimming: 7 bases; junction bases outside the gene matches: 7. Germline V gene sequence: CDR1 WSHSY, CDR2 SAAADI. This CDR3 is 13 amino acids long. The DNA for the CDR3 is TGCGCCAGTAGTCTAGCGGGGGCGAATACGCAGTATTTT. It is translated as CASSLAGANTQYF.

This clonotype was counted ten times or more. The V call is TRBV5-8, the J call TRBJ2-5; D may be TRBD1 (6 bases). The CDR3 covers 14 residues. V shed 3 bases and J shed 2 bases, with 11 bases lying between them. The germline gives CDR1 SGHTS, CDR2 YDEGEE. This CDR3 reads CASSSRQVQETQYF. DNA of the CDR3: TGTGCCAGCAGCTCGAGACAGGTACAAGAGACCCAGTACTTC.

The chain joins TRBV12-3 or TRBV12-4 to TRBJ1-2, with D tentatively TRBD1 (5 bases). This CDR3 comprises 16 residues. V was clipped by 5 bases and J by 5 bases, with 21 bases between them. For the CDR3, the DNA is TGTGCCAGCAGTCAGATGACGGGGGAACTGGGGTATGGCTACACCTTC. Encoded protein: CASSQMTGELGYGYTF.

This clonotype was found many times. The genes are TRBV5-1 and TRBJ2-1; 8 bases are shared with TRBD1. V lost 2 bases and J lost 6; bases outside the gene matches: 10. Germline CDR1 and CDR2: SGHRS and YFSETQ. There are 16 residues in the CDR3. CDR3 nucleotides: TGCGCCAGCAGCTTTATTGTCCAGGGGGCCGGCAATGAGCAGTTCTTC. Protein product: CASSFIVQGAGNEQFF.

J is TRBJ2-1 and V is TRBV7-9, with D hard to call. CDR1 is SEHNR, CDR2 FQNEAQ, per germline (reference sequence). V lost 1 base, J lost 5 bases, and 15 bases lay in between. The CDR3 has 16 amino acids. CDR3 DNA: TGTGCCAGCAGCTTAGGGTCCTTAGGCTTAAACAATGAGCAGTTCTTC. The encoded protein is CASSLGSLGLNNEQFF. Full variable domain (outside the CDR3, taken from reference TRBV7-9 and TRBJ2-1): DTGVSQNPRHKITKRGQNVTFRCDPISEHNRLYWYRQTLGQGPEFLTYFQNEAQLEKSRLLSDRFSAERPKGSFSTLEIQRTEQGDSAMYLCASSLGSLGLNNEQFFGPGTRLTVL.

Remarks on this clonotype: A much larger clone is a single base away; this may be a read error. V and J are TRBV2 and TRBJ2-4; D perhaps matches TRBD1 (6 bases). The CDR3 has 14 residues. Germline V lookup: CDR1 SNHLY, CDR2 FYNNEI. CDR3 DNA: TGTGTCAGCAGGGAAACAGGGACCAAAAACATTCAGTACTTC. Protein product: CVSRETGTKNIQYF. The full variable domain, with the rest looked up from reference TRBV2 and TRBJ2-4, is EPEVTQTPSHQVTQMGQEVILRCVPISNHLYFYWYRQILGQKVEFLVSFYNNEISEKSEIFDDQFSVERPDGSNFTLKIRSTKLEDSAMYFCVSRETGTKNIQYFGAGTRLSVL.

This clonotype showed up many times. CDR3 amino acids: CASSLATSGNEQFF. The CDR3 nucleotides read TGTGCCAGCAGCTTAGCGACTAGTGGTAATGAGCAGTTCTTC. The chain couples TRBV7-9 to TRBJ2-1; D might be TRBD2 (6 bases). CDR1 is SEHNR and CDR2 is FQNEAQ in the germline V gene (reference sequence). V was clipped by 0 bases and J by 7 bases, with 10 bases between them. The CDR3 has 14 amino acids.

This chain connects TRBV10-3 to TRBJ1-2; the D gene is possibly TRBD1 (5 bases). This CDR3 spans 15 amino acids. The V end was cut by 3 bases, the J end by 8 bases, with 19 bases between. Germline CDR1 reads ENHRY; CDR2 reads SYGVKD. Here the CDR3 reads CAISDVGPGVLGYTF. DNA for the CDR3: TGTGCCATCAGTGATGTGGGACCCGGTGTCTTGGGCTACACCTTC.

In this sample, this clonotype turned up many times. The chain links TRBV11-1 to TRBJ2-7, with TRBD2 matching 13 bases. Trimming took 6 bases from V and 6 from J; bases not matched to a gene: 11. The CDR3 is 16 amino acids. CDR1 is SGHAT and CDR2 is FQDESV in the germline V gene (reference sequence). DNA for the CDR3: TGTGCCAGCAGATCCCCGGGACTAGCGGGAAAGGGCGAGCAGTACTTC. Translating gives CASRSPGLAGKGEQYF.

With regard to this clonotype: A much larger clone sits a single nucleotide away, making a read error possible. The genes are TRBV10-3 and TRBJ1-1; a possible D gene is TRBD1 (6 bases). Trimming left V 3 bases short and J 1 base short, with 15 bases between. The length of the CDR3 is 16 residues. Germline CDR1 ENHRY, CDR2 SYGVKD. Written as DNA, the CDR3 is TGTGCCATCAGTGACTTTACCAGGACAGAGAACACTGAAGCTTTCTTT. This gives the protein CAISDFTRTENTEAFF.

This clonotype was observed a few times. The chain recombines TRBV5-1 with TRBJ2-2; no firm D call. The CDR3 is made up of 19 amino acids. Germline values: CDR1 SGHRS, CDR2 YFSETQ. With 1 base removed from V and 3 bases from J, the gap between germline ends came to 22 bases. This chain's CDR3 is CASSLLYLTPQRHTGELFF. The DNA for the CDR3 is TGCGCCAGCAGCTTGTTGTATCTAACACCGCAGAGACACACCGGGGAGCTGTTTTTT.

The CDR3 sequence: CSVGAGSSGNTIYF. In DNA, the CDR3 is TGCAGCGTTGGGGCAGGTTCCTCTGGAAACACCATATATTTT. The chain joins TRBV29-1 to TRBJ1-3; D remains unclear. V lost 4 bases and J 0 bases, leaving 10 bases between the germline ends. The CDR3 has 14 amino acids. Germline lookup yields CDR1 SQVTM and CDR2 ANQGSEA.

Many counts were recorded for this clonotype. This chain joins TRBV20-1 and TRBJ2-7, with 9 bases matching TRBD1. This CDR3 spans 14 amino acids. CDR1 and CDR2 from the germline V gene are DFQATT and SNEGSKA (reference sequence). V dropped 6 bases and J dropped 4; count of bases not matched to a gene: 10. The CDR3 region has the DNA TGCAGTGCCCGCCCTCGGGACAGGGCTTACGAGCAGTACTTC. Translated, it gives CSARPRDRAYEQYF.

In this sample, this clonotype turned up many times. The rearrangement links TRBV5-1 to TRBJ1-2; 7 positions agree with TRBD1. The length of the CDR3 is 16 residues. Germline CDR1 reads SGHRS; CDR2 reads YFSETQ. Germline trimming cut 3 bases from V and 0 bases from J; bases unmatched to any gene: 8. This CDR3 is CASSSGTAPTNYGYTF. The CDR3 bases are TGCGCCAGCAGCTCCGGGACAGCACCAACTAACTATGGCTACACCTTC. Full variable domain (remainder filled in from reference TRBV5-1 and TRBJ1-2): KAGVTQTPRYLIKTRGQQVTLSCSPISGHRSVSWYQQTPGQGLQFLFEYFSETQRNKGNFPGRFSGRQFSNSRSEMNVSTLELGDSALYLCASSSGTAPTNYGYTFGSGTRLTVV.